A selection of T cell receptor delta chains follows, all from one sample in a study of γδ T cells in repeated Plasmodium falciparum infection. TCRdb called clones anew from the multiplex PCR reads with CATT. The sample lists about 89,000 delta-chain clones; roughly 1.4% were seen once. The sample was gamma-delta T cells from blood. These receptors were taken from a pool of human donors (malaria-infected and uninfected, not separated). The CDR3 runs from the conserved cysteine through the conserved F or W. Clone size is shown for a subset of rows, as once, few, many or a class of expanded clone.

v_call clone_size cdr3_aa
TRDV3 many CALWPIPTVLGGTYTDKLIF
TRDV1 many CALGEPLKYWGIRYYTDKLIF
TRDV1 many CALGVPFPALSYFTGGYEYTDKLIF
TRDV1 many CALGDRFLGDTLGTAQLFF
TRDV3 NA CAFNWGMRPDKLIF
TRDV1 many CALLFLRCTGGYSTDKLIF
TRDV1 medium-sized CALGEIRPWKRGDHTDKLIF
TRDV1 many CALGELAGGTTWDTRQMFF
TRDV3 many CAFRLPTNWGMTAQLFF
TRDV1 many CALGDLGLPGWIRTLRTDKLIF
TRDV1 many CALGDTCTGGLYTDKLIF
TRDV2 medium-sized CACDTAGTLYTDKLIF
TRDV2 many CACDTVGDTWDTRQMFF
TRDV1 medium-sized CALGELKPCRLILKYTDKLIF
TRAV29/DV5 few CSVLLCSKRDPTCTAPTDKLIF
TRDV1 NA CALGEREGPLQSWYTDKPIF
TRDV1 many CALGEIQPGYRPGKLIF
TRDV1 many CALGEPFSYPVKRGYAYQPAQLFF
TRDV1 few CALGEPSFLLGDNTDKLIF
TRDV1 many CALGELERAGESRKLIF
TRDV2 many CACDTVSSIGGGVTDKLIF
TRDV1 many CALGECAQYLTDKLIF
TRDV2 many CACDTVGDRGTDKLIF
TRDV1 many CALGEAPVSSTGGYTDKLIF
TRDV1 many CALGDRFLKLWGSSTDKLIF
TRDV1 many CALGELHDKYWGIRARKLIF
TRDV1 many CALGEDWLRGILTAYKLIF
TRDV1 many CALGEFPALGDKKLIF
TRDV1 NA CALGDCINFPLLGVESYTDKLIF
TRAV38-2/DV8 medium-sized CAYRTHPTAPYTDKLIF
TRDV1 many CALGVSFGLGDTRIPDTDKLIF
TRDV1 many CALGESGSHPLATDKLIF
TRDV2 many CACDTLLDTGGVTDKLIF
TRDV1 many CALNPLFPLGDTTDKLIF
TRDV1 many CALGDSDCCTGGPYTDKLIF
TRDV1 many CALGELGPTGIWGIFHTDKLIF
TRDV1 many CALGERRKAFTDKLIF
TRDV2 many CACDTVKAGGGKYTDKLIF
TRDV3 many CAFLLGGTYTDKLIF
TRDV2 many CACGLGDIFGSADKLIF
TRDV1 many CALGELSPTILGEAYTDKLIF
TRDV2 many CACDATGSSWDTRQMFF
TRDV1 many CALGEPVVDGGILHYTDKLIF
TRDV2 medium-sized CACDTGGYSWDTRQMFF
TRDV2 many CACDTVSGGYSRSWDTRQMFF
TRDV1 many CALGGRIPKYTGILGYTDKLIF
TRDV1 medium-sized CALGVGAGGFSTDKLIF
TRDV2 many CACDWMLRDTDKLIF
TRDV1 many CALGPRPGVGDKSSLTAQLFF